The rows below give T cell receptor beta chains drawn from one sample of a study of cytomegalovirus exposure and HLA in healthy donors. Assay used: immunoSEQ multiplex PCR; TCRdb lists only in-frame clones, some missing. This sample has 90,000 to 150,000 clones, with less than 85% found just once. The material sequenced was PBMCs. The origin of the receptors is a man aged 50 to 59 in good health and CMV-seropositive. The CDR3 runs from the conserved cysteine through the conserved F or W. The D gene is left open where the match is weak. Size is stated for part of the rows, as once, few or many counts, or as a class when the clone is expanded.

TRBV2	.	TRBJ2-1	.	TGTGCCAGCGTCGCCCTTAGCTCCTACAATGAGCAGTTCTTC	CASVALSSYNEQFF
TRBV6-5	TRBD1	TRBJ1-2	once	TGTGCCAGCAGTGAATGGGACAGGGATCATGGCTACACCTTC	CASSEWDRDHGYTF
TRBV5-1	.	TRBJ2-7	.	TGCGCCAGCAGCTTGCACGGCTCCTACGAGCAGTACTTC	CASSLHGSYEQYF
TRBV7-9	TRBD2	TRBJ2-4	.	TGTGCCAGCAGCTCTAGCGGCGGGGGAAACATTCAGTACTTC	CASSSSGGGNIQYF
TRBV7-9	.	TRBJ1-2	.	TGTGCCAGCAGCTTAAGCATTAACTATGGCTACACCTTC	CASSLSINYGYTF
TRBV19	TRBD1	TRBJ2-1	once	TGTGCCAGTAGTGTGCCCCGAGACAGGGGACCTAACTACAATGAGCAGTTCTTC	CASSVPRDRGPNYNEQFF
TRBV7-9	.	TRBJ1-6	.	TGTGCCACCGGAGGGGAGGGAAATAATTCACCCCTCCACTTT	CATGGEGNNSPLHF
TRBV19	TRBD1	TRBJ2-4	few	TGTGCCAGTAGTGTCTCTCCCGGGACAGGGGACATTCAGTACTTC	CASSVSPGTGDIQYF
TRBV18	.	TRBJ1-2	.	TGTGCCAGCTATGGAGGTGGCTACACCTTC	CASYGGGYTF
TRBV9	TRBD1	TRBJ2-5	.	TGTGCCAGCAGCGTAAGACAGGGGTTCGGAGAGACCCAGTACTTC	CASSVRQGFGETQYF
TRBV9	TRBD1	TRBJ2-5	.	TGTGCCAGCAGCGTATCCACAGGGGGAGCGGAGACCCAGTACTTC	CASSVSTGGAETQYF
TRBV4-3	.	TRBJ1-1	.	TGCGCCAGCAGCCAGGCCGGGGGGACCCCGGACACTGAAGCTTTCTTT	CASSQAGGTPDTEAFF
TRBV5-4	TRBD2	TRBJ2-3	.	TGTGCCAGCACCTCTGCGGGGGACCTCGCAGATACGCAGTATTTT	CASTSAGDLADTQYF
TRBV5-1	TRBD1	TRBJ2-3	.	TGCGCCAGCCGGGACAGGGCGAACACAGATACGCAGTATTTT	CASRDRANTDTQYF
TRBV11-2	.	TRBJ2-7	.	TGTGCCAGCAGTTCCCTAGCCGGGGTTCAGGAGCAGTACTTC	CASSSLAGVQEQYF
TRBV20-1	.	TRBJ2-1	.	TGCAGTGCTACGGGGGTGGCTGGGCAGTTCTTC	CSATGVAGQFF
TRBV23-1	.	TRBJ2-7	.	TGCGCCAGCAGTCTTTCATCTCCTCTCCTTAGCCTCCCTTCCTACGAGCAGTACTTC	CASSLSSPLLSLPSYEQYF